Each of the 22 T cell receptor beta chains below was sequenced from the same sample in a study of T cells after yellow fever vaccination (dated by TCRdb to the late 2010s). The library was made by 5' RACE. Sequencer: Illumina HiSeq 2500. TCRdb took the public reads, trimmed them with fastp at Q25, ran MiXCR for clone calling and kept in-frame beta chains. Records with the same CDR3 protein are collapsed into one entry carrying the most frequent genes and DNA. Counted in this sample were almost 30,000 distinct CDR3 sequences; 6% to 8% of them appeared once. The ten largest account for roughly 25% of the sample. The treatment or condition label for this specimen denotes: live attenuated yellow fever vaccine strain. Sequenced here: PBMCs, either bulk or a sorted T-cell subset (CD4+, CD8+, memory, or dextramer-sorted; not recorded which), sampled on the day of the yellow fever booster vaccination. The receptors derive from a man aged 30 to 39 who received the YFV17D yellow fever vaccine.

This clonotype came up a few times. The chain has TRBV7-9 and TRBJ2-3; the D gene is possibly TRBD1 (6 bases). Deletions cut 1 base from V and 3 bases from J, with 11 bases between. This CDR3 spans 15 amino acids. CDR1 and CDR2 (germline): SEHNR, FQNEAQ (reference sequence). The CDR3 reads CASSLGGGKTDTQYF. For the CDR3, the DNA is TGTGCCAGCAGCTTAGGAGGGGGAAAAACAGATACGCAGTATTTT.

The J gene is TRBJ2-7, the V gene TRBV7-2; 12 bases align to TRBD1. Unmatched junction bases numbered 10, after V lost 4 bases and J lost 6 bases. Germline V CDR1 and CDR2: SGHTA, FQGNSA. There are 16 residues in the CDR3. As DNA, the CDR3 is TGTGCCAGCAGCTCCACCACCGGGACAGGGGGCTCCGAGCAGTACTTC. It yields the protein CASSSTTGTGGSEQYF. Supplemented by reference TRBV7-2 and TRBJ2-7, the full variable domain reads GAGVSQSPSNKVTEKGKDVELRCDPISGHTALYWYRQSLGQGLEFLIYFQGNSAPDKSGLPSDRFSAERTGGSVSTLTIQRTQQEDSAVYLCASSSTTGTGGSEQYFGPGTRLTVT.

This clonotype appeared a few times. The CDR3 DNA reads TGTGCCAGCAGTTACTCGAGGGCAGAGATAACGGTAGGACTAGCGGGAGCGATCAATGAGCAGTTCTTC. It encodes CASSYSRAEITVGLAGAINEQFF. The chain employs TRBV6-2 or TRBV6-3 and TRBJ2-1; 13 bases match TRBD2. V gave up 0 bases and J gave up 6 bases; unmatched junction bases: 23. This CDR3 is built from 23 residues. The germline V gene encodes CDR1 MNHEY and CDR2 SVGEGT.

V gene TRBV6-1 combines with J gene TRBJ2-7; D may be TRBD1 or TRBD2 (5 bases each). The CDR3 has 14 amino acids. V was pared by 6 bases and J by 3 bases, with 15 bases between. CDR1 is MNHNS, CDR2 SASEGT, per germline. In DNA form, the CDR3 reads TGTGCCAGCAGCCCCGGGACCACGATCTACGAGCAGTACTTC. This sequence encodes CASSPGTTIYEQYF.

This clonotype was counted at least ten times. The V gene is TRBV15, the J gene TRBJ2-7, with D possibly being TRBD2 (5 bases). The CDR3 totals 14 residues. Trimming pared 1 base from V and 7 bases from J, leaving 14 bases between. The V gene's germline CDR1 is LNHNV and CDR2 YYDKDF (reference sequence). The CDR3 protein is CATSRASSFGEQYF. Written as DNA, the CDR3 is TGTGCCACCAGCAGAGCTAGCAGCTTTGGGGAGCAGTACTTC.

This clonotype appeared once. V usage is TRBV28 and J usage is TRBJ1-2; no clear D. This CDR3 spans 13 amino acids. Germline V CDR1 and CDR2: MDHEN, SYDVKM. The V end lost 5 bases, the J end lost 4 bases, and 11 bases lay between the germline ends. The CDR3 DNA follows: TGTGCCAGCAGTCTAGCGCCTATCTATGGCTACACCTTC. This gives the protein CASSLAPIYGYTF.

V gene TRBV6-5 combines with J gene TRBJ1-1, with D perhaps TRBD1 (6 bases). The CDR3 has 12 amino acids. V was trimmed by 8 bases and J by 4 bases, leaving 11 bases between them. Germline V CDR1 and CDR2: MNHEY, SVGAGI. CDR3 amino acids: CASRTRGTEAFF. CDR3 in DNA: TGTGCCAGCCGAACCAGGGGCACTGAAGCTTTCTTT.

In its sample, this clonotype was seen many times. This sequence joins TRBV7-9 and TRBJ2-1, with D unclear. The CDR3 totals 13 residues. Germline CDR1 reads SEHNR; CDR2 reads FQNEAQ (reference sequence). V lost 2 bases to trimming and J lost 6 bases, with 8 bases between them. The CDR3 spells CASSLMGSNEQFF. DNA for the CDR3: TGTGCCAGCAGCTTAATGGGGTCCAATGAGCAGTTCTTC.

This clonotype has ten or more counts. The rearrangement uses TRBV12-3 or TRBV12-4 and TRBJ1-6; no reliable D call. This CDR3 spans 17 amino acids. V was clipped by 5 bases and J by 7 bases, with 21 bases between them. CDR3 DNA: TGTGCCAGCAGTCCCCCCGGACGGATACGATTGAATTCACCCCTCCACTTT. It codes for CASSPPGRIRLNSPLHF.

There are many counts of this clonotype. The chain uses TRBV28 and TRBJ2-7; 7 positions match TRBD1. The germline V gene encodes CDR1 MDHEN and CDR2 SYDVKM. The CDR3 covers 16 residues. The V segment lost 5 bases and the J segment 0 bases; nucleotides outside the gene matches: 10. CDR3 in DNA: TGTGCCAGCAGTCCGGGGACAGCAGATAGCTCCTACGAGCAGTACTTC. Amino acids: CASSPGTADSSYEQYF.

This clonotype was observed at least ten times. The rearrangement joins TRBV28 to TRBJ2-7, with 7 bases identical to TRBD1. With 5 bases clipped from V and 3 bases from J, the junction kept 10 bases outside the gene matches. CDR1 is MDHEN, CDR2 SYDVKM, per germline. This CDR3 comprises 15 residues. The CDR3 spells CASSPPGTEVYEQYF. CDR3 in DNA: TGTGCCAGCAGTCCACCCGGGACAGAGGTCTACGAGCAGTACTTC.

This clonotype was counted ten times or more. The gene calls are TRBV7-2 and TRBJ1-2; no reliable D call. Trimming cost V 0 bases and J 8 bases, with 16 bases left between them. This CDR3 is 15 amino acids long. Germline V lookup: CDR1 SGHTA, CDR2 FQGNSA. CDR3 bases: TGTGCCAGCAGCTTAGCGCCAGGCGACGGAGGGGGCTACACCTTC. It translates to CASSLAPGDGGGYTF.

This clonotype showed up many times. The genes are TRBV7-8 and TRBJ2-3; TRBD2 agrees at 8 bases. The CDR3 spans 15 residues. The germline gives CDR1 SGHVS, CDR2 FQNEAQ. Trimming cost V 3 bases and J 6 bases; bases outside gene matches: 8. DNA for the CDR3: TGTGCCAGCAGCTTTAGCGGGACCAAGGGGGATACGCAGTATTTT. Protein sequence: CASSFSGTKGDTQYF.

In this sample, this clonotype turned up many times. This chain connects TRBV14 to TRBJ1-5; no clear D gene. Per germline, CDR1 SGHDN and CDR2 FVKESK. The CDR3 length is 13 residues. V lost 6 bases and J 4 bases, leaving 10 bases between the germline ends. DNA of the CDR3: TGTGCCAGCAGAGAGGGATGGAATCAGCCCCAGCATTTT. It yields the protein CASREGWNQPQHF.

In its sample, this clonotype ranks as medium-sized. This chain uses TRBV7-6 with TRBJ2-7; D ambiguous. Trimming took 2 bases from V and 7 from J, leaving 12 bases between them. Germline assignment: CDR1 SGHVS and CDR2 FNYEAQ. The CDR3 is 13 amino acids. This chain's CDR3 is CASSLSYLGEQYF. Written as DNA, the CDR3 is TGTGCCAGCAGCTTAAGCTATCTCGGAGAGCAGTACTTC. Full variable domain (outside the CDR3, taken from reference TRBV7-6 and TRBJ2-7): GAGVSQSPRYKVTKRGQDVALRCDPISGHVSLYWYRQALGQGPEFLTYFNYEAQQDKSGLPNDRFSAERPEGSISTLTIQRTEQRDSAMYRCASSLSYLGEQYFGPGTRLTVT.

This clonotype showed up many times. The genes are TRBV29-1 and TRBJ2-2; TRBD1 agrees at 8 bases. The trim removed 7 bases at V and 7 bases at J, leaving 8 bases unmatched. The CDR3 contains 13 residues. The germline CDR1 and CDR2 sequences are SQVTM and ANQGSEA. This CDR3 reads CSGGQGPGGELFF. In nucleotides, the CDR3 is TGCAGCGGTGGACAGGGTCCCGGCGGGGAGCTGTTTTTT.

The table lists this clonotype with many counts. This chain joins TRBV15 and TRBJ1-1; D call uncertain. CDR3 length equals 12 residues. From germline, CDR1 is LNHNV and CDR2 YYDKDF (reference sequence). With 1 base removed from V and 9 bases from J, the gap between germline ends came to 9 bases. The CDR3 spells CATSRGSGQAFF. CDR3 bases: TGTGCCACCAGCAGAGGGTCAGGACAAGCTTTCTTT.

This clonotype was detected a few times. The rearrangement links TRBV6-2 or TRBV6-3 to TRBJ1-1; D is undetermined. The V gene lost 5 bases and the J gene lost 2 bases, with 15 bases spanning the gap. CDR1 is MNHEY and CDR2 is SVGEGT in the germline V gene. The CDR3 totals 15 residues. CDR3 DNA sequence: TGTGCCAGCAGTCCTACACCGGGCAGCAACACTGAAGCTTTCTTT. The encoded protein is CASSPTPGSNTEAFF.

This clonotype was detected only a few times. The chain is built from TRBV15 and TRBJ2-4, with 10 bases lining up with TRBD2. The CDR3 contains 18 residues. Germline V CDR1 and CDR2: LNHNV, YYDKDF (reference sequence). V trimming: 4 bases; J trimming: 0 bases; junction bases outside the gene matches: 9. In DNA form, the CDR3 reads TGTGCCACCAGCACTCCCCTAGCGGGGGATATAGCCAAAAACATTCAGTACTTC. It yields the protein CATSTPLAGDIAKNIQYF.

This clonotype has more than one count but fewer than ten. The rearrangement links TRBV12-3 or TRBV12-4 to TRBJ1-2, with 8 positions matching TRBD1. CDR3 size: 12 residues. Trimming took 5 bases from V and 4 from J; bases not matched to a gene: 0. DNA of the CDR3: TGTGCCAGCAGTGGACAGGGCTATGGCTACACCTTC. It yields the protein CASSGQGYGYTF.

This clonotype came up many times. The chain links TRBV5-5 to TRBJ2-7; 7 nucleotides line up with TRBD1. The CDR3 contains 15 residues. Per germline, CDR1 SGHKS and CDR2 YYEKEE (reference sequence). The V gene end was trimmed by 0 bases and the J gene end by 2 bases; junction bases not matched to a gene: 5. The CDR3 reads CASSLVPGGTYEQYF. DNA of the CDR3: TGTGCCAGCAGCTTGGTACCAGGGGGTACCTACGAGCAGTACTTC.

J is TRBJ1-1 and V is TRBV4-3; D perhaps matches TRBD1 (6 bases). Germline V gene lookup returns CDR1 LGHNA and CDR2 YSLEER. The V end lost 5 bases, the J end lost 4 bases, and 14 bases lay between the germline ends. The CDR3 covers 14 residues. The CDR3 spells CASSVDFRGTEAFF. Here the CDR3 DNA reads TGCGCCAGCAGCGTTGATTTCAGGGGCACTGAAGCTTTCTTT.